The clone carrying this T cell receptor beta chain was detected a few times. Its antigen is not identified. The sample originates from a study of T-cell memory formation after mild COVID-19. At the level of the study: Clusters were largely donor specific.

Using constant-segment primers, 5'RACE produced TCR alpha and TCR beta cDNA libraries carrying sample barcodes and UMIs. TCRdb used MiXCR to reprocess the 5' RACE reads, holding one entry per CDR3 protein. The repertoire consists of 95,000 to 110,000 distinct CDR3 sequences, with roughly an eighth occurring once and the leading ten covering approximately 43%. Study outcomes and limitations: Contracting clones, day 15 to 85, had balanced CD4/CD8, and later expanders favored CD4+. The authors left the SARS-CoV-2 specificity of second-wave clones peaking on day 37 unconfirmed.

Trimming cost V 0 bases and J 3 bases, with 17 bases left between them. Germline CDR1 reads DFQATT; CDR2 reads SNEGSKA (reference sequence). This CDR3 has 17 amino acids. The chain couples TRBV20-1 to TRBJ1-4; D might be TRBD1 (5 bases). The sequence was obtained from a man aged 18 to 35 who had mild COVID-19 (a few samples of this study predate the infection). Cell type and time point are not known. Sample: PBMCs or a T cell subset sorted from them (not recorded which). CDR3 protein: CSAREGSGNDANEKLFF. The CDR3, as DNA: TGCAGTGCTAGAGAGGGCTCAGGGAACGATGCTAATGAAAAACTGTTTTTT.